This TCR beta chain emerged from a study of cytomegalovirus exposure and HLA in healthy donors. This clone was counted a few times. The CDR3 spans 16 residues. This PCR relied on a set of 60 Vbeta primers and 13 Jbeta primers. Sequenced by immunoSEQ multiplex PCR; TCRdb stores in-frame clones only, minus some. Found here are about 190,000 clones, roughly three quarters of them singletons; the top ten hold roughly 1.6%. The source material was PBMCs. V gene TRBV21-1 combines with J gene TRBJ2-1; the table's TRBD2 call for D was not verified on the DNA. TRBV21-1 is given as a pseudogene. This TCR came from a woman between 18 and 29 years old in good health and CMV-seronegative. CDR3 DNA sequence: TGTGCCAGCAGCAAAGTTCCCCCGAGCTCCTACAATGAGCAGTTCTTC. Translating it yields CASSKVPPSSYNEQFF.